This T cell receptor beta chain came from a study of response to subunit inactivated influenza vaccine. This clonotype was seen ten or more times. The germline V gene encodes CDR1 SGDLS and CDR2 YYNGEE. CDR3 length equals 16 residues. The V and J ends lost 2 bases and 0 bases respectively, with 14 bases between them. TCRdb called the RT-PCR reads again in MiXCR, with one record for every CDR3 protein. Found here are roughly 460,000 distinct CDR3 sequences, about 10% of them singletons; the top ten hold approximately 12%. Material: PBMCs from blood, obtained roughly 48 days after vaccination. The chain recombines TRBV9 with TRBJ1-1; D perhaps matches TRBD1 (5 bases). The TCR comes from a man aged 50 or older who received an inactivated influenza vaccine. CDR3 DNA sequence: TGTGCCAGCAGCGTCGGGGTGGGACTCCTGAACACTGAAGCTTTCTTT. This encodes CASSVGVGLLNTEAFF.